This TCR beta chain is drawn from a study of OX40 agonist ivuxolimab in advanced cancers. Germline V lookup: CDR1 SGHAT, CDR2 FQNNGV. The CDR3 spans 13 residues. Trimming shortened V by 5 bases and J by 4 bases, and 9 bases separated the two germline ends. The table came from immunoSEQ multiplex PCR; TCRdb's copy has only in-frame clones and leaves some out. The data show some 47,000 clones, with 75% to 90% seen just once and roughly 7.3% held by the top ten. With respect to this clone: Distinct nucleotide sequences in the sample also encode this CDR3.

The TCR comes from an adult with an advanced solid tumor such as melanoma, head and neck, liver or kidney cancer. This chain links TRBV11-2 with TRBJ2-1; either TRBD1 or TRBD2 may fit D (5 bases each). Sequenced here: CD4+ or CD8+ T cells sorted from blood, sampled in a trial of the OX40 agonist ivuxolimab. CDR3 sequence (DNA): TGTGCCAGCAGCCTTGGGGGATACAATGAGCAGTTCTTC. Translating it yields CASSLGGYNEQFF.